What follows are 10 T cell receptor beta chains derived from one specimen sequenced in a study of cytomegalovirus exposure and HLA in healthy donors. 60 Vbeta and 13 Jbeta primers were used in PCR. TCRdb keeps only in-frame clones here, not all; method: immunoSEQ multiplex PCR. Seen here are 150,000 to 200,000 clones, around 77% observed once, and the top ten hold around 3.1%. Input material: PBMCs. Every receptor here comes from a female donor in good health and CMV-seronegative.

This clone was counted between two and nine times. This rearrangement joins TRBV7-9 to TRBJ1-1; perhaps TRBD1 as D (5 bases). V was pared by 3 bases and J by 2 bases, with 10 bases between. Per germline, CDR1 SEHNR and CDR2 FQNEAQ (reference sequence). This CDR3 has 14 amino acids. Here the CDR3 DNA reads TGTGCCAGCAGCTTTTTGACAGCAAACACTGAAGCTTTCTTT. This gives the protein CASSFLTANTEAFF.

In this sample, this clone turned up once. The V call is TRBV28, the J call TRBJ1-2; unclear D gene. Trimming left V 5 bases short and J 0 bases short, with 13 bases between. The CDR3 runs to 15 residues. The germline V gene encodes CDR1 MDHEN and CDR2 SYDVKM. The CDR3: CASSPRGLANYGYTF. CDR3 coding DNA: TGTGCCAGCAGTCCCCGTGGACTTGCTAACTATGGCTACACCTTC.

The J gene is TRBJ2-7, the V gene TRBV11-3; a possible D gene is TRBD2 (5 bases). Germline V lookup: CDR1 SGHNT, CDR2 YENEEA. Trimming removed 5 bases at V and 3 bases at J, with 8 bases between. This CDR3 comprises 12 residues. CDR3 protein: CASSLGSYEQYF. CDR3 bases: TGTGCCAGCAGCCTAGGGAGCTACGAGCAGTACTTC.

The chain carries TRBV6-1 and TRBJ1-2; D is perhaps TRBD1 (5 bases). Trimming took 2 bases from V and 8 from J, leaving 18 bases between them. Per the germline V gene, CDR1 is MNHNS and CDR2 is SASEGT. This CDR3 comprises 15 residues. As DNA, the CDR3 is TGTGCCAGCAGTGAAATCGTCCAGGGTATGGAGGGCTACACCTTC. Its protein product is CASSEIVQGMEGYTF.

The J gene is TRBJ1-1, the V gene TRBV7-2, with D unresolved. The CDR3 contains 12 residues. Germline CDR1 and CDR2: SGHTA and FQGNSA. Deletions cut 1 base from V and 7 bases from J, with 7 bases between. The CDR3 DNA reads TGTGCCAGCAGCTTAGTGCCCAGTGAAGCTTTCTTT. It codes for CASSLVPSEAFF.

In DNA, the CDR3 is TGTGCCAGCGTTGGCAGAATGAACACTGAAGCTTTCTTT. Translated: CASVGRMNTEAFF. This chain uses TRBV6-5 with TRBJ1-1; D gene uncertain. With 8 bases removed from V and 0 bases from J, the gap between germline ends came to 10 bases. The CDR3 runs 13 residues. Germline V gene sequence: CDR1 MNHEY, CDR2 SVGAGI.

The rearrangement uses TRBV28 and TRBJ2-5, with 9 bases matching TRBD1. The trim removed 7 bases at V and 3 bases at J, leaving 12 bases unmatched. CDR1 is MDHEN and CDR2 is SYDVKM in the germline V gene. The CDR3 is 16 amino acids. The CDR3: CASTDLGTGREETQYF. CDR3 sequence (DNA): TGTGCCAGCACCGACCTTGGGACAGGGAGGGAAGAGACCCAGTACTTC.

V and J are TRBV18 and TRBJ1-1; 9 nucleotides align to TRBD1. The CDR3 contains 16 residues. With 6 bases clipped from V and 1 base from J, the junction kept 9 bases outside the gene matches. The germline V gene has CDR1 KGHSH and CDR2 LQKENI. CDR3: CASSPTGGAGNTEAFF. In DNA form, the CDR3 reads TGTGCCAGCTCGCCCACAGGGGGCGCGGGGAACACTGAAGCTTTCTTT.

This sequence joins TRBV7-3 and TRBJ2-1, with TRBD2 matching 7 bases. Germline V gene lookup returns CDR1 SGHTA and CDR2 FQGTGA. The CDR3 length is 15 residues. Trimming cost V 4 bases and J 5 bases; bases outside gene matches: 8. The CDR3 bases are TGTGCCAGCAGCTCCAATATGGGAGGGGACAATGAGCAGTTCTTC. Residues: CASSSNMGGDNEQFF.

The chain combines TRBV28 with TRBJ2-7, with D uncertain. CDR3 length: 12 residues. The germline gives CDR1 MDHEN, CDR2 SYDVKM. With 4 bases removed from V and 5 bases from J, the gap between germline ends came to 9 bases. DNA for the CDR3: TGTGCCAGCAGTTCCCGGAGCGACGAGCAGTACTTC. Translated, it gives CASSSRSDEQYF. The whole variable domain, filled in from reference TRBV28 and TRBJ2-7, reads DVKVTQSSRYLVKRTGEKVFLECVQDMDHENMFWYRQDPGLGLRLIYFSYDVKMKEKGDIPEGYSVSREKKERFSLILESASTNQTSMYLCASSSRSDEQYFGPGTRLTVT.